The 23 T cell receptor beta chains given below trace back to one sample, sequenced in a study of OX40 agonist ivuxolimab in advanced cancers. Sequencing was performed with immunoSEQ multiplex PCR; in TCRdb, only in-frame clones are kept and a portion is missing. In the table there are around 50,000 clones, 85% of which are singletons. Sequenced material: CD4+ or CD8+ T cells sorted from blood, taken in a trial of the OX40 agonist ivuxolimab. The receptors were gathered from an adult with an advanced solid tumor such as melanoma, head and neck, liver or kidney cancer.

The genes are TRBV9 and TRBJ2-3; 11 bases line up with TRBD2. CDR1 is SGDLS, CDR2 YYNGEE, per germline. V was pared by 3 bases and J by 4 bases, with 7 bases of the junction left unmatched. This CDR3 contains 16 residues. The CDR3, as DNA: TGTGCCAGCAGCGGCTTAGCGGGGGGGCCGGCAGATACGCAGTATTTT. Its protein is CASSGLAGGPADTQYF.

The chain is built from TRBV18 and TRBJ1-4; no reliable D call. The germline V gene encodes CDR1 KGHSH and CDR2 LQKENI. Trimming pared 2 bases from V and 0 bases from J, leaving 10 bases between. The CDR3 length is 16 residues. The CDR3 coding sequence is TGTGCCAGCTCACCAGTCACAGCCGCAACTAATGAAAAACTGTTTTTT. Residues: CASSPVTAATNEKLFF.

The rearrangement links TRBV6-1 to TRBJ2-3; D unclear. Deletions cut 4 bases from V and 0 bases from J, with 11 bases between. This CDR3 region has 15 residues. CDR1 and CDR2 from the germline V gene are MNHNS and SASEGT. The CDR3 sequence is CASSASPSSTDTQYF. CDR3 DNA: TGTGCCAGCAGTGCTAGTCCATCTAGCACAGATACGCAGTATTTT.

CDR3 loop: CASSLYPRRTEAFF. CDR3 bases: TGTGCCAGCAGTTTATACCCAAGACGAACTGAAGCTTTCTTT. This chain links TRBV27 with TRBJ1-1, with unresolved D. V was trimmed by 1 base and J by 5 bases, leaving 11 bases between them. CDR1 is MNHEY and CDR2 is SMNVEV in the germline V gene (reference sequence). The CDR3 is 14 residues long.

V is TRBV19 and J is TRBJ2-3; possibly TRBD2 for D (6 bases). The CDR3 length is 13 residues. Looked up from germline, CDR1 is LNHDA and CDR2 is SQIVND (reference sequence). Trimming shortened V by 8 bases and J by 6 bases, and 15 bases separated the two germline ends. CDR3 DNA sequence: TGTGCCAGTTCCCGGGACTTCGAGGATACGCAGTATTTT. It encodes CASSRDFEDTQYF.

The gene calls are TRBV15 and TRBJ1-1; no reliable D call. Germline V gives CDR1 LNHNV, CDR2 YYDKDF (reference sequence). The CDR3 is 17 amino acids. Trimming shortened V by 4 bases and J by 0 bases, and 18 bases separated the two germline ends. CDR3 region: CATSTMKGTYMNTEAFF. The DNA for the CDR3 is TGTGCCACCAGCACCATGAAGGGCACGTACATGAACACTGAAGCTTTCTTT.

The rearrangement joins TRBV4-1 to TRBJ1-1; D not certain. This CDR3 has 15 amino acids. Germline-derived CDR1 and CDR2 are MGHRA and YSYEKL. Trimming removed 1 base at V and 0 bases at J, with 9 bases between. This chain's CDR3 is CASSQGPAMNTEAFF. The DNA of the CDR3 is TGCGCCAGCAGCCAAGGGCCAGCCATGAACACTGAAGCTTTCTTT.

The V call is TRBV7-9, the J call TRBJ1-4, with 8 bases fitting TRBD1. This CDR3 is built from 14 residues. V lost 5 bases to trimming and J lost 5 bases; unmatched junction nucleotides: 4. The V gene's germline CDR1 is SEHNR and CDR2 FQNEAQ (reference sequence). CDR3 loop: CASSLGQGNEKLFF. The CDR3 DNA is TGTGCCAGCAGCCTTGGACAGGGAAATGAAAAACTGTTTTTT.

Concerning this clone: This specimen includes other DNA sequences encoding the same CDR3. The chain is built from TRBV7-6 and TRBJ1-5; the D is unclear. CDR3 size: 13 residues. The germline gives CDR1 SGHVS, CDR2 FNYEAQ. V was pared by 3 bases and J by 4 bases, with 7 bases between. CDR3 in amino acids: CASSFGSNQPQHF. The CDR3 nucleotides are TGTGCCAGCAGCTTTGGGTCGAATCAGCCCCAGCATTTT.

The J gene is TRBJ1-4, the V gene TRBV27; 10 bases are shared with TRBD1. The germline CDR1 and CDR2 sequences are MNHEY and SMNVEV (reference sequence). Germline trimming cut 3 bases from V and 1 base from J; bases unmatched to any gene: 8. This CDR3 region has 18 residues. The CDR3 here is CASSFRPGQGLTNEKLFF. CDR3 coding DNA: TGTGCCAGCAGTTTCAGACCGGGACAGGGGCTAACTAATGAAAAACTGTTTTTT.

The chain recombines TRBV13 with TRBJ1-3; 8 nucleotides agree with TRBD1. V lost 5 bases, J lost 8 bases, and 8 bases stayed unmatched. This CDR3 contains 14 residues. The germline gives CDR1 PRHDT, CDR2 FYEKMQ (reference sequence). The CDR3: CASSLQGAVDTIYF. The CDR3 DNA reads as TGTGCCAGCAGCCTCCAGGGGGCGGTGGACACCATATATTTT.

This chain uses TRBV4-1 with TRBJ1-2, with TRBD1 as a possible D gene (6 bases). Germline CDR1 and CDR2: MGHRA and YSYEKL. The V gene lost 1 base and the J gene lost 1 base, with 10 bases spanning the gap. CDR3 length: 15 amino acids. The CDR3 nucleotides read TGCGCCAGCAGCCAAGTCGGACAGTTTAACTATGGCTACACCTTC. Protein: CASSQVGQFNYGYTF.

The chain is built from TRBV5-3 and TRBJ1-2; D is uncertain. TRBV5-3 belongs to the ORF category, with a function that is uncertain. V was pared by 3 bases and J by 4 bases, with 13 bases between. The CDR3 contains 14 residues. The CDR3 DNA reads as TGTGCCAGAAGCTCGCCGTCGAGTAGCTATGGCTACACCTTC. This encodes CARSSPSSSYGYTF.

V is TRBV5-5 and J is TRBJ2-7, with D perhaps TRBD1 (5 bases). Germline-derived CDR1 and CDR2 are SGHKS and YYEKEE (reference sequence). This CDR3 is built from 14 residues. The germline V and J ends were trimmed by 4 bases and 2 bases, with 13 bases remaining between them. CDR3 DNA sequence: TGTGCCAGCAGCCAAGAAAGGGGCGCCTACGAGCAGTACTTC. Protein product: CASSQERGAYEQYF. The complete variable domain, with remaining parts taken from reference TRBV5-5 and TRBJ2-7, reads DAGVTQSPTHLIKTRGQQVTLRCSPISGHKSVSWYQQVLGQGPQFIFQYYEKEERGRGNFPDRFSARQFPNYSSELNVNALLLGDSALYLCASSQERGAYEQYFGPGTRLTVT.

This chain connects TRBV9 to TRBJ2-2; tentative D call: TRBD1 (5 bases). The V end lost 6 bases, the J end lost 2 bases, and 17 bases lay between the germline ends. The germline V gene has CDR1 SGDLS and CDR2 YYNGEE. This CDR3 is built from 16 residues. The CDR3 sequence is CASTPPAGHNTGELFF. The CDR3 DNA is TGTGCCAGCACCCCTCCCGCAGGGCATAACACCGGGGAGCTGTTTTTT.

This chain joins TRBV9 and TRBJ2-3; TRBD2 agrees at 13 bases. V lost 3 bases to trimming and J lost 2 bases; unmatched junction nucleotides: 6. This CDR3 has 17 residues. Germline CDR1 SGDLS, CDR2 YYNGEE. For the CDR3, the DNA is TGTGCCAGCAGCGACGGACTAGCGGGGGCCCTCACAGATACGCAGTATTTT. Its translation: CASSDGLAGALTDTQYF.

V and J are TRBV6-6 and TRBJ1-1; D gene uncertain. The CDR3 consists of 14 residues. Trimming shortened V by 2 bases and J by 3 bases, and 10 bases separated the two germline ends. Germline loops: CDR1 MNHNY, CDR2 SVGAGI (reference sequence). CDR3 nucleotide sequence: TGTGCCAGCAGTTACGGCGTAATTGACACTGAAGCTTTCTTT. It translates to CASSYGVIDTEAFF.

This clone was observed a few times. This CDR3 reads CASSPLRIHRNQPQHF. The CDR3 DNA sequence: TGTGCCAGCTCACCACTGAGGATTCACCGCAATCAGCCCCAGCATTTT. This chain joins TRBV18 and TRBJ1-5; D is undetermined. The CDR3 sequence is 16 residues long. Germline CDR1 reads KGHSH; CDR2 reads LQKENI. V was clipped by 1 base and J by 2 bases, with 12 bases between them.

The chain combines TRBV7-2 with TRBJ1-2; D perhaps matches TRBD1 (6 bases). V was clipped by 1 base and J by 7 bases, with 16 bases between them. From germline, CDR1 is SGHTA and CDR2 FQGNSA. This CDR3 contains 15 residues. The CDR3 is CASSLVIQGLRGYTF. Here the CDR3 DNA reads TGTGCCAGCAGCTTAGTGATACAGGGTTTACGTGGCTACACCTTC.

This clone was seen once. The V and J genes are TRBV11-1 and TRBJ2-1; D is undetermined. CDR1 is SGHAT, CDR2 FQDESV, per germline (reference sequence). Trimming stripped 1 base from V and 8 bases from J, with 15 bases between. This CDR3 contains 15 residues. The CDR3 loop reads CASSLVVAASDEQFF. As DNA, the CDR3 is TGTGCCAGCAGCTTAGTAGTAGCTGCCTCCGATGAGCAGTTCTTC.

The chain has TRBV27 and TRBJ1-1; D perhaps matches TRBD1 (5 bases). Trimming shortened V by 3 bases and J by 11 bases, and 16 bases separated the two germline ends. Germline assignment: CDR1 MNHEY and CDR2 SMNVEV (reference sequence). CDR3 size: 13 residues. The CDR3 DNA reads TGTGCCAGCAGTTTGTGGGGGGGGGATTCGGCTTTCTTT. It is translated as CASSLWGGDSAFF.

This chain connects TRBV15 to TRBJ2-1; tentatively, D is TRBD1 (6 bases). The CDR3 is 15 residues long. CDR1 is LNHNV, CDR2 YYDKDF, per germline (reference sequence). The V end was cut by 0 bases, the J end by 7 bases, with 13 bases between. The CDR3 nucleotides are TGTGCCACCAGCAGAGATGACCAGGGGCTAAATGAGCAGTTCTTC. It yields the protein CATSRDDQGLNEQFF.

The chain links TRBV4-1 to TRBJ2-3, with 10 bases matching TRBD2. Germline CDR1 reads MGHRA; CDR2 reads YSYEKL. Trimming removed 0 bases from V and 4 bases from J; junction bases left unmatched: 10. This CDR3 has 18 residues. In DNA, the CDR3 is TGCGCCAGCAGCCAAGAGGGGCTAGCGGGGGTTTGGTCAGATACGCAGTATTTT. Translating it yields CASSQEGLAGVWSDTQYF.